A selection of T cell receptor beta chains follows, all from one sample in a study of graft-versus-host responses after intestinal transplantation. Their antigens are not known. Measured with immunoSEQ multiplex PCR; TCRdb has only the in-frame clones, and not every one. The data contain 90,000 to 100,000 clones, more than 85% of them singletons. The sample in question was unstimulated CD8+ T cells sorted from spleen or lymph node cells, obtained before intestinal transplant. Receptors were obtained from a human donor who received an intestinal transplant. Both conserved end residues are part of each CDR3. D genes are given only for firm matches. Part of the rows lack a size; the others show once, few, many or a class for expanded clones.

>.|TRBD2|TRBJ2-1|TRBV4-3
CASSPWRENEQFF
TGCGCCAGCAGCCCCTGGCGGGAGAATGAGCAGTTCTTC
>.|.|TRBJ2-7|TRBV18
CASSAAAGAEQYF
TGTGCCAGCTCAGCGGCTGCAGGGGCCGAGCAGTACTTC
>.|.|TRBJ2-1|TRBV5-1
CASSLAWATPEGEQFF
TGCGCCAGCAGCTTGGCCTGGGCGACCCCAGAGGGTGAGCAGTTCTTC
>.|TRBD2|TRBJ2-5|TRBV7-9
CASSGLAGDYETQYF
TGTGCCAGCAGCGGACTAGCGGGAGACTATGAGACCCAGTACTTC
>.|.|TRBJ2-5|TRBV4-3
CASSQDFRGRKETQYF
TGCGCCAGCAGCCAAGATTTTCGGGGAAGAAAAGAGACCCAGTACTTC
>.|.|TRBJ2-7|TRBV2
CASIGGTTYEQYF
TGTGCCAGCATTGGCGGAACAACCTACGAGCAGTACTTC
>.|.|TRBJ1-1|TRBV27
CASSFDKGYTEAFF
TGTGCCAGCAGTTTTGACAAGGGGTACACTGAAGCTTTCTTT
>.|.|TRBJ1-1|TRBV5-6
CASSGGGLYTEAFF
TGTGCCAGCAGCGGGGGGGGGTTGTACACTGAAGCTTTCTTT
>.|.|TRBJ1-5|TRBV4-3
CASSQDTAPTQDQPQHF
TGCGCCAGCAGCCAAGATACTGCACCCACACAGGATCAGCCCCAGCATTTT
>.|TRBD2|TRBJ2-3|TRBV13
CASSLELAGGTDTQYF
TGTGCCAGCAGCTTAGAGCTAGCGGGGGGAACAGATACGCAGTATTTT
>.|.|TRBJ2-7|TRBV10-3
CAISRDSVQPEQYF
TGTGCCATCAGTCGGGACTCCGTCCAACCGGAGCAGTACTTC
>.|.|TRBJ2-6|TRBV19
CASQTGLGANVLTF
TGTGCCAGCCAGACGGGTCTAGGGGCCAACGTCCTGACTTTC
>once|.|TRBJ1-1|TRBV7-6
CASLVQENTEAFF
TGTGCCAGCCTGGTGCAGGAGAACACTGAAGCTTTCTTT
>.|.|TRBJ2-1|TRBV4-1
CASSQAPGESYEQFF
TGCGCCAGCAGCCAAGCCCCTGGGGAGTCGTATGAGCAGTTCTTC
>.|TRBD1|TRBJ2-7|TRBV6-1
CASSLTGTYEQYF
TGTGCCAGCAGTTTGACAGGGACCTACGAGCAGTACTTC
>.|TRBD1|TRBJ2-1|TRBV11-3
CASSSRDRENNEQFF
TGTGCCAGCAGCTCAAGGGACAGGGAGAACAATGAGCAGTTCTTC
>.|.|TRBJ1-1|TRBV19
CASSTPGWHTEAFF
TGTGCCAGTAGTACGCCGGGTTGGCACACTGAAGCTTTCTTT
>.|TRBD2|TRBJ2-2|TRBV10-3
CATGTSGRVNTGELFF
TGTGCCACCGGGACTAGCGGGAGGGTGAACACCGGGGAGCTGTTTTTT
>.|.|TRBJ1-1|TRBV28
CASSEVNTEAFF
TGTGCCAGCAGTGAGGTGAACACTGAAGCTTTCTTT
>.|TRBD2|TRBJ2-1|TRBV7-8
CASSRGLAGSTYNNEQFF
TGTGCCAGCAGTCGGGGACTAGCGGGATCAACTTACAACAATGAGCAGTTCTTC
>.|TRBD1|TRBJ2-1|TRBV27
CASSPWRDRGSNEQFF
TGTGCCAGCAGTCCCTGGCGGGACAGGGGGTCCAATGAGCAGTTCTTC
>.|.|TRBJ1-2|TRBV7-9
CASSWAEANYGYTF
TGTGCCAGCAGCTGGGCAGAAGCTAACTATGGCTACACCTTC
>.|TRBD1|TRBJ2-7|TRBV4-2
CASSQTDGTGYEQYF
TGTGCCAGCAGCCAAACCGATGGGACAGGCTACGAGCAGTACTTC
>.|TRBD1|TRBJ1-2|TRBV5-6
CASKVSTGAYYGYTF
TGTGCCAGCAAGGTGTCGACAGGGGCGTACTATGGCTACACCTTC
>.|.|TRBJ2-5|TRBV6-5
CASSPTGWSQETQYF
TGTGCCAGCAGCCCGACAGGATGGTCCCAAGAGACCCAGTACTTC
>.|.|TRBJ1-1|TRBV4-2
CASSPARSEAFF
TGTGCCAGCAGCCCCGCTAGATCAGAAGCTTTCTTT
>.|.|TRBJ2-3|TRBV7-6
CASSSTTGSTDTQYF
TGTGCCAGCAGCTCTACCACAGGGAGTACAGATACGCAGTATTTT
>.|TRBD1|TRBJ2-7|TRBV28
CASSIGSDRGGYEQYF
TGTGCCAGCAGTATTGGGTCGGACAGGGGTGGTTACGAGCAGTACTTC
>.|TRBD1|TRBJ2-1|TRBV4-1
CASSQMAGGPNEQFF
TGCGCCAGCAGCCAAATGGCAGGGGGCCCAAATGAGCAGTTCTTC
>once|TRBD1|TRBJ1-1|TRBV6-5
CASSPTHWDRAEAFF
TGTGCCAGCAGTCCGACCCACTGGGACAGGGCTGAAGCTTTCTTT
>.|.|TRBJ2-7|TRBV10-3
CAISDTGNEQYF
TGTGCCATCAGCGATACAGGGAACGAGCAGTACTTC
>.|TRBD1|TRBJ2-3|TRBV6-1
CAVTGTGSTDTQYF
TGTGCCGTTACTGGGACAGGGTCCACAGATACGCAGTATTTT
>once|TRBD1|TRBJ1-5|TRBV5-1
CASSYGTGSDQPQHF
TGCGCCAGCAGCTACGGGACAGGTTCGGATCAGCCCCAGCATTTT
>.|.|TRBJ2-3|TRBV7-2
CASSTGPLGRVTDTQYF
TGTGCCAGCAGCACCGGACCACTAGGTCGGGTCACAGATACGCAGTATTTT
>.|.|TRBJ1-5|TRBV9
CASSVVPPDTDNQPQHF
TGTGCCAGCAGCGTAGTACCCCCGGACACGGACAATCAGCCCCAGCATTTT
>.|TRBD1|TRBJ1-2|TRBV9
CASSASGGLYGYTF
TGTGCCAGCAGCGCCTCAGGGGGCCTCTATGGCTACACCTTC
>.|TRBD2|TRBJ2-3|TRBV5-4
CASSLLTSGPTDTQYF
TGTGCCAGCAGCTTGTTGACTAGCGGGCCCACAGATACGCAGTATTTT
>.|TRBD2|TRBJ2-1|TRBV5-1
CASSFSGNEQFF
TGCGCCAGCAGCTTTAGCGGGAATGAGCAGTTCTTC
>.|.|TRBJ2-2|TRBV5-6
CASSWGSTGELFF
TGTGCCAGCAGCTGGGGCAGCACCGGGGAGCTGTTTTTT
>.|TRBD2|TRBJ2-1|TRBV7-9
CASSSSEGRTSGDEQFF
TGTGCCAGCAGCTCTAGCGAGGGACGGACTAGCGGAGATGAGCAGTTCTTC
>once|TRBD1|TRBJ1-2|TRBV7-9
CASSSHAGQDYGYTF
TGTGCCAGCAGCAGTCACGCGGGACAGGATTATGGCTACACCTTC
>.|.|TRBJ2-7|TRBV11-2
CASSLNWGQLSYEQYF
TGTGCCAGCAGCTTAAATTGGGGGCAACTATCATACGAGCAGTACTTC
>few|.|TRBJ1-3|TRBV4-1
CASSQDGPVRSGNTIYF
TGCGCCAGCAGCCAAGATGGGCCGGTCCGCTCTGGAAACACCATATATTTT